What follows describes a single T cell receptor beta chain. The target antigen is unknown. The data originate from a study of blood T cells in healthy people across ages. Study-level points and caveats: Donor CMV status, an unknown factor, possibly confounded changes in expanded clonotypes.

Next came a second PCR, run for about 6 to 12 cycles, which used a sample-barcoded 5' primer along with a J-beta primer mix. TCRdb redid the calling of the 5' RACE reads with MiXCR, one entry per CDR3 protein. The sample shows approximately 780,000 distinct CDR3 sequences, roughly 25% of them seen only once. These data also formed part of another study, on T cells of mothers and their children.

The sequence was collected from a boy between 10 and 17 years old in good health. Sequenced input: blood.

CDR3 protein: CASSYTGATNYGYTF. The CDR3 coding sequence is TGCGCCAGCAGCTACACAGGGGCCACTAACTATGGCTACACCTTC. This chain joins TRBV5-1 and TRBJ1-2, with TRBD1 matching 7 bases. Germline CDR1 reads SGHRS; CDR2 reads YFSETQ. The CDR3 is 15 amino acids. J gave up 0 bases and V 3 bases, and 5 bases lay outside the gene matches.